This record looks at one T cell receptor (beta chain) sequence and its context. Its antigen is unknown. This sample was taken from a study of T cells in localized non-small cell lung cancer. Study-wide results and limits: Higher blood T cell density went with longer overall survival. Uninvolved neighboring lung showed the greatest T cell clonality, exceeding tumor.

The CDR3 has 17 residues. Per the germline V gene, CDR1 is SGHRS and CDR2 is YFSETQ. V was clipped by 4 bases and J by 4 bases; unmatched bases: 14. The repertoire was sequenced with immunoSEQ multiplex PCR; TCRdb's copy has only in-frame clones and lacks some. Of around 30,000 clones detected, approximately 90% appear once; the ten largest clones hold 4.5% to 7%. The genes are TRBV5-1 and TRBJ2-3, with 8 bases fitting TRBD2. This clonotype was obtained from a man aged 40-75 years with stage II lung adenocarcinoma. The sequenced sample was PBMCs, obtained before any cancer treatment. The CDR3 coding sequence is TGCGCCAGCAGCCTGACGGGACTAGAGGGTCTCGCAGATACGCAGTATTTT. This encodes CASSLTGLEGLADTQYF.